These 25 T cell receptor beta chains came from one sample sequenced in a study of sequential checkpoint blockade in melanoma. Method: immunoSEQ multiplex PCR; TCRdb's copy keeps in-frame clones and lacks some. The data contain 27,000 or so clones, roughly 76% of them singletons. Noted treatment: randomized to nivolumab then ipilimumab (arm A) or the reverse (arm B). This specimen was CD8+ T cells sorted from blood (inferred from file names), taken from a patient given nivolumab and ipilimumab in sequence. These receptors all come from a human donor with melanoma.

The J gene is TRBJ1-2, the V gene TRBV28, with TRBD1 matching 7 bases. The CDR3 is made up of 14 amino acids. After removal of 3 bases from V and 4 bases from J, the junction contained 5 bases not matched to a gene. The germline V gene encodes CDR1 MDHEN and CDR2 SYDVKM. The CDR3 protein is CASSLRGPGYGYTF. The CDR3 region has the DNA TGTGCCAGCAGTTTGAGGGGGCCTGGCTATGGCTACACCTTC.

The chain carries TRBV27 and TRBJ2-7, with D unresolved. Trimming removed 6 bases from V and 0 bases from J, with 15 bases in between. The CDR3 has 15 residues. Germline CDR1 and CDR2: MNHEY and SMNVEV (reference sequence). CDR3 sequence (DNA): TGTGCCAGCAGCCCCCTTCTTATCCCCTCCTACGAGCAGTACTTC. Residues: CASSPLLIPSYEQYF.

This clone was counted once. The chain couples TRBV7-2 to TRBJ2-7, with D perhaps matching TRBD1 (6 bases). The germline gives CDR1 SGHTA, CDR2 FQGNSA. Trimming stripped 3 bases from V and 2 bases from J, with 14 bases between. The length of the CDR3 is 15 residues. The CDR3 DNA reads TGTGCCAGCAGCTTCACCAGGGGAACTGCCTACGAGCAGTACTTC. As protein: CASSFTRGTAYEQYF.

The chain links TRBV7-8 to TRBJ2-5; 8 nucleotides match TRBD2. CDR3 length: 15 amino acids. The V gene end was trimmed by 3 bases and the J gene end by 0 bases; junction bases not matched to a gene: 3. The germline V gene encodes CDR1 SGHVS and CDR2 FQNEAQ. As DNA, the CDR3 is TGTGCCAGCAGCTTCGGGGGGGGATACCAAGAGACCCAGTACTTC. Translated: CASSFGGGYQETQYF.

There are a few counts of this clone. The J gene is TRBJ2-1, the V gene TRBV13; 9 positions agree with TRBD2. From germline, CDR1 is PRHDT and CDR2 FYEKMQ (reference sequence). With 7 bases clipped from V and 9 bases from J, the junction kept 13 bases outside the gene matches. The CDR3 is made up of 15 amino acids. DNA for the CDR3: TGTGCCAGCACCAACCCCCGGACTAGCGATGGTGAGCAGTTCTTC. This sequence encodes CASTNPRTSDGEQFF.

This sequence joins TRBV4-3 and TRBJ2-7, with 7 bases matching TRBD1. V was pared by 6 bases and J by 0 bases, with 8 bases of the junction left unmatched. The CDR3 consists of 15 residues. Germline V gives CDR1 LGHNA, CDR2 YSLEER. Here the CDR3 DNA reads TGCGCCAGCAGTCCTAACAGGGGCCGCTCCTACGAGCAGTACTTC. Translation: CASSPNRGRSYEQYF.

The chain employs TRBV7-9 and TRBJ2-7, with a possible D match to TRBD1 (5 bases). Germline values: CDR1 SEHNR, CDR2 FQNEAQ (reference sequence). The CDR3 has 15 residues. The V end was cut by 5 bases, the J end by 3 bases, with 17 bases between. CDR3: CASSPYRRSDYEQYF. The CDR3 bases are TGTGCCAGCAGCCCCTACAGGCGATCCGACTACGAGCAGTACTTC.

The chain has TRBV6-5 and TRBJ2-1; the match to TRBD2 covers 9 bases. The CDR3 runs to 13 residues. J lost 6 bases, V lost 10 bases, and 7 bases had no gene match. Germline CDR1 MNHEY, CDR2 SVGAGI. The CDR3 DNA is TGTGCCACCCGACTAGCGGAAACCAATGAGCAGTTCTTC. It translates to CATRLAETNEQFF.

This chain uses TRBV6-5 with TRBJ2-7; D call uncertain. CDR3 length equals 12 residues. The germline V and J ends were trimmed by 6 bases and 5 bases, with 11 bases remaining between them. Germline V gene sequence: CDR1 MNHEY, CDR2 SVGAGI. CDR3 amino acids: CASSPAVDEQYF. CDR3 coding DNA: TGTGCCAGCAGCCCGGCGGTCGACGAGCAGTACTTC.

This chain connects TRBV5-6 to TRBJ1-5; a possible D gene is TRBD1 (5 bases). The V and J ends lost 0 bases and 7 bases respectively, with 14 bases between them. CDR3 length: 15 amino acids. Germline CDR1 SGHDT, CDR2 YYEEEE. The CDR3 DNA reads as TGTGCCAGCAGCTTGGGCAGGGCCCTAGGCCAGCCCCAGCATTTT. Translated, it gives CASSLGRALGQPQHF.

This rearrangement joins TRBV29-1 to TRBJ2-2; 8 positions agree with TRBD2. Germline CDR1 and CDR2: SQVTM and ANQGSEA. The CDR3 extends over 12 amino acids. Unmatched junction bases numbered 1, after V lost 3 bases and J lost 7 bases. The chain's CDR3 is CSVDGGGGELFF. CDR3 sequence (DNA): TGCAGCGTTGACGGGGGGGGCGGGGAGCTGTTTTTT.

This clone was found a few times. The rearrangement uses TRBV4-2 and TRBJ2-7; TRBD2 might be the D (7 bases). V dropped 1 base and J dropped 3 bases, with 13 bases sitting between them. This CDR3 is 15 amino acids long. Germline V gives CDR1 LGHNA, CDR2 YNFKEQ. In nucleotides, the CDR3 is TGTGCCAGCAGCCAAGGGGAGGGGGGATTCTACGAGCAGTACTTC. It specifies CASSQGEGGFYEQYF.

V gene TRBV4-1 combines with J gene TRBJ1-2, with 7 bases fitting TRBD1. V dropped 2 bases and J dropped 4; count of bases not matched to a gene: 7. The CDR3 extends over 15 amino acids. CDR1 and CDR2 from the germline V gene are MGHRA and YSYEKL. CDR3: CASSQPTGTAYGYTF. CDR3 bases: TGCGCCAGCAGCCAACCGACCGGGACAGCCTATGGCTACACCTTC.

The rearrangement links TRBV7-9 to TRBJ2-2; maybe TRBD1 (5 bases). CDR1 and CDR2 from the germline V gene are SEHNR and FQNEAQ (reference sequence). This CDR3 has 13 residues. The V and J ends lost 6 bases and 6 bases respectively, with 11 bases between them. The CDR3 nucleotides are TGTGCCAGCAGTCCCACAGGACCCGGGGAGCTGTTTTTT. Translation: CASSPTGPGELFF. Together with reference TRBV7-9 and TRBJ2-2, the CDR3 gives the full variable domain: DTGVSQNPRHKITKRGQNVTFRCDPISEHNRLYWYRQTLGQGPEFLTYFQNEAQLEKSRLLSDRFSAERPKGSFSTLEIQRTEQGDSAMYLCASSPTGPGELFFGEGSRLTVL.

The chain is built from TRBV27 and TRBJ1-3; D is perhaps TRBD1 (6 bases). The germline V and J ends were trimmed by 4 bases and 2 bases, with 15 bases remaining between them. Germline CDR1 reads MNHEY; CDR2 reads SMNVEV (reference sequence). The length of the CDR3 is 16 residues. The CDR3 region has the DNA TGTGCCAGCAGTTCCGCCCTGGGGGCAGCTGGAAACACCATATATTTT. The encoded protein is CASSSALGAAGNTIYF.

In its sample, this clone was seen once. This chain connects TRBV7-9 to TRBJ1-2, with a possible D match to TRBD1 (6 bases). Trimming stripped 5 bases from V and 4 bases from J, with 14 bases between. The CDR3 runs 14 residues. In germline, CDR1 is SEHNR, CDR2 FQNEAQ (reference sequence). CDR3 nucleotide sequence: TGTGCCAGCAGCCGGGGGGGGGCGATCTATGGCTACACCTTC. Amino acid sequence: CASSRGGAIYGYTF.

The chain employs TRBV9 and TRBJ2-7, with 7 bases matching TRBD2. The germline V gene has CDR1 SGDLS and CDR2 YYNGEE. Germline trimming cut 4 bases from V and 5 bases from J; bases unmatched to any gene: 15. CDR3 length: 16 residues. Here the CDR3 DNA reads TGTGCCAGCAGCCCCGAGGGTTTAGCGGGTGACCACGAGCAGTACTTC. It codes for CASSPEGLAGDHEQYF.

This chain uses TRBV6-5 with TRBJ2-1; perhaps TRBD2 as D (6 bases). The germline V gene encodes CDR1 MNHEY and CDR2 SVGAGI. This CDR3 is 16 amino acids long. V was pared by 0 bases and J by 6 bases, with 15 bases between. The CDR3, as DNA: TGTGCCAGCAGTTACTCGACGGGAGAAAGGGTCAATGAGCAGTTCTTC. It encodes CASSYSTGERVNEQFF.

This sequence joins TRBV19 and TRBJ2-7; perhaps TRBD2 as D (5 bases). Trimming took off 3 bases at V and 0 bases at J, with 15 bases between the two ends. Germline V gives CDR1 LNHDA, CDR2 SQIVND (reference sequence). This CDR3 has 16 residues. The DNA for the CDR3 is TGTGCCAGTAGTATTGGGATCGGGATAAGCTCCTACGAGCAGTACTTC. It specifies CASSIGIGISSYEQYF.

J is TRBJ2-2 and V is TRBV28; 12 nucleotides match TRBD2. The CDR3 contains 19 residues. CDR1 MDHEN and CDR2 SYDVKM come from the germline V gene. J was trimmed by 4 bases and V by 5 bases; bases with no gene match: 14. As DNA, the CDR3 is TGTGCCAGCAGTGAACCCGCTAGCGGGAGGGCGATCGGCACCGGGGAGCTGTTTTTT. The encoded protein is CASSEPASGRAIGTGELFF.

This chain links TRBV4-3 with TRBJ2-1, with 11 positions matching TRBD2. Per the germline V gene, CDR1 is LGHNA and CDR2 is YSLEER. V lost 0 bases, J lost 3 bases, and 16 bases stayed unmatched. The CDR3 extends over 21 amino acids. In DNA, the CDR3 is TGCGCCAGCAGCCAAGACGCCTGGCTAGCGGGGGGCCCGGGCAGCTACAATGAGCAGTTCTTC. Translating gives CASSQDAWLAGGPGSYNEQFF.

This clone showed up just a few times. The J gene is TRBJ1-1, the V gene TRBV6-5; possibly TRBD1 for D (5 bases). Trimming removed 6 bases at V and 4 bases at J, with 12 bases between. Germline V gene data show CDR1 as MNHEY and CDR2 as SVGAGI. This CDR3 region has 13 residues. This CDR3 reads CASSIGRGTEAFF. CDR3 nucleotides: TGTGCCAGCAGCATCGGGAGGGGCACTGAAGCTTTCTTT.

The chain joins TRBV27 to TRBJ1-6; no clear D gene. The CDR3 has 18 amino acids. V lost 2 bases to trimming and J lost 0 bases, with 14 bases between them. CDR1 is MNHEY and CDR2 is SMNVEV in the germline V gene (reference sequence). CDR3 sequence (DNA): TGTGCCAGCAGTTTAGGCCAGGCCGTGAGCTCCTATAATTCACCCCTCCACTTT. Its translation: CASSLGQAVSSYNSPLHF.

V and J are TRBV5-1 and TRBJ1-1; D gene unclear. CDR3 length: 15 residues. Germline CDR1 is SGHRS and CDR2 is YFSETQ. V lost 2 bases and J lost 1, with 12 bases in between. CDR3 loop: CASSFEGHGNTEAFF. CDR3 DNA sequence: TGCGCCAGCAGCTTTGAGGGTCATGGGAACACTGAAGCTTTCTTT.

This clone was observed once. V gene TRBV5-1 combines with J gene TRBJ2-1, with 9 nucleotides matching TRBD2. This CDR3 spans 15 amino acids. V shed 1 base, J shed 2 bases, and the junction held 1 base outside the gene matches. The germline CDR1 and CDR2 sequences are SGHRS and YFSETQ. CDR3 DNA sequence: TGCGCCAGCAGCTTGCCTAGCGGGGCCTACAATGAGCAGTTCTTC. Residues: CASSLPSGAYNEQFF.